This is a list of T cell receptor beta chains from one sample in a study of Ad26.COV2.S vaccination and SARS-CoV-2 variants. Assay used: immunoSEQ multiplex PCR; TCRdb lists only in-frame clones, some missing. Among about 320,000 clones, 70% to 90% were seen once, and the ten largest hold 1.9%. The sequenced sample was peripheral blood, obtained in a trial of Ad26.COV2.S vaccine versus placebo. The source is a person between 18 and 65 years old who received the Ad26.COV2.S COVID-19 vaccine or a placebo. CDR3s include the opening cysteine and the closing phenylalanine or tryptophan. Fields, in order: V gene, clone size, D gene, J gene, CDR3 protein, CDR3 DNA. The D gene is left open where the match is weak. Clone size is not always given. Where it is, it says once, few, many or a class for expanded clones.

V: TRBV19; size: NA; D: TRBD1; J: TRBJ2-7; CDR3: CARTFTGEKSYEQYF; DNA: TGTGCCAGAACCTTTACAGGGGAGAAGTCCTACGAGCAGTACTTC
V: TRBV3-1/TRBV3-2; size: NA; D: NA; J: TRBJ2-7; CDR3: CASSQEASSYEQYF; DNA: TGTGCCAGCAGCCAAGAAGCTAGCTCCTACGAGCAGTACTTC
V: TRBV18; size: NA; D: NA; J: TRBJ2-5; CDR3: CASSPMTDLQETQYF; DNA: TGTGCCAGCTCACCAATGACTGACCTACAAGAGACCCAGTACTTC
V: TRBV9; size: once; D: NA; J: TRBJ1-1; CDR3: CASSPDSPMNTEAFF; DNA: TGTGCCAGCAGCCCCGACAGCCCCATGAACACTGAAGCTTTCTTT
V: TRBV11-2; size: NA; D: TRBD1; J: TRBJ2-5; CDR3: CASSLEGTVQETQYF; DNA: TGTGCCAGCAGCTTAGAGGGGACAGTCCAAGAGACCCAGTACTTC
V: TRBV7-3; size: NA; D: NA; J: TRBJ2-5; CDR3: CASSLTGGQETQYF; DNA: TGTGCCAGCAGCTTAACGGGGGGTCAAGAGACCCAGTACTTC
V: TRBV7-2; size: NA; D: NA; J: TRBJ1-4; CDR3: CASSSGTRGEKLFF; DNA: TGTGCCAGCAGCTCCGGGACGCGAGGAGAAAAACTGTTTTTT
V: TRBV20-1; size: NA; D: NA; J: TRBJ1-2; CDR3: CSASIGAGNPANYGYTF; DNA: TGCAGTGCTAGTATAGGGGCAGGGAATCCCGCTAACTATGGCTACACCTTC
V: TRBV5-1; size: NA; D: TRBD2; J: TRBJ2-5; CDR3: CASILAGGQQETQYF; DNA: TGCGCCAGCATACTAGCGGGGGGGCAACAGGAGACCCAGTACTTC
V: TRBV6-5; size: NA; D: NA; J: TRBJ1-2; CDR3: CASSTLLGDGYTF; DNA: TGTGCCAGCAGTACCTTATTGGGCGATGGCTACACCTTC
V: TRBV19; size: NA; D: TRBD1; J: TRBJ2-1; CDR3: CASSSPGQGAFAQFF; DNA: TGTGCCAGTAGCTCACCGGGACAGGGGGCGTTCGCGCAGTTCTTC
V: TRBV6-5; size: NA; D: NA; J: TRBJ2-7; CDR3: CASSLLGEQYF; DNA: TGTGCCAGCAGCCTTTTAGGGGAGCAGTACTTC
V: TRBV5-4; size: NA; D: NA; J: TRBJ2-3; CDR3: CASSSPTLTDTQYF; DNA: TGTGCCAGCAGCTCCCCGACGCTCACAGATACGCAGTATTTT
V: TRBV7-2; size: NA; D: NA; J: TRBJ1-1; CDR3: CASSLRGREAFF; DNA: TGTGCCAGCAGCTTACGAGGGAGGGAAGCTTTCTTT
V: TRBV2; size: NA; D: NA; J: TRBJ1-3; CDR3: CASSEQGGNTIYF; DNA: TGTGCCAGCAGTGAACAGGGAGGGAACACCATATATTTT
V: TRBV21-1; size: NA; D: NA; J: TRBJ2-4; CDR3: CASSKVQGMMYIQYF; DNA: TGTGCCAGCAGCAAAGTTCAGGGGATGATGTACATTCAGTACTTC
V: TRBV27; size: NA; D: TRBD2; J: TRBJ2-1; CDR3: CASSLYAFGRGGHNEQFF; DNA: TGTGCCAGCAGTTTATATGCGTTTGGGCGGGGGGGACACAATGAGCAGTTCTTC
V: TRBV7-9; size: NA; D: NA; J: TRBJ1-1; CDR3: CASSLGTLNTEAFF; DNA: TGTGCCAGCAGCTTGGGCACCTTGAACACTGAAGCTTTCTTT
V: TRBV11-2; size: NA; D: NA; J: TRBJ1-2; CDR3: CASSDPGQAYGYTF; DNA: TGTGCCAGCAGCGACCCGGGGCAGGCCTATGGCTACACCTTC
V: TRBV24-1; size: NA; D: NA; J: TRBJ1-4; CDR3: CATRTRIARQTNEKLFF; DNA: TGTGCCACCCGAACGAGAATAGCGCGACAGACTAATGAAAAACTGTTTTTT
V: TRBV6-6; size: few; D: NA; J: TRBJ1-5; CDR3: CASSYGDDSNQPQHF; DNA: TGTGCCAGCAGTTACGGCGACGATAGCAATCAGCCCCAGCATTTT
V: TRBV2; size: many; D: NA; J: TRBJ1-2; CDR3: CASSDLTYTNYGYTF; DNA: TGTGCCAGCAGTGATCTTACCTATACTAACTATGGCTACACCTTC
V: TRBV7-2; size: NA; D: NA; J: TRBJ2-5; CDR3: CASSLTSQKETQYF; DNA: TGTGCCAGCAGCTTAACTAGTCAGAAAGAGACCCAGTACTTC
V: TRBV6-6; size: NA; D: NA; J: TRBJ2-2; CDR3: CASRLDRELFF; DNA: TGTGCCAGCCGACTAGACCGAGAGCTGTTTTTT
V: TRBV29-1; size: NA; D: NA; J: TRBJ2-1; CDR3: CSADVVYNEQFF; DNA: TGCAGCGCCGATGTCGTGTACAATGAGCAGTTCTTC
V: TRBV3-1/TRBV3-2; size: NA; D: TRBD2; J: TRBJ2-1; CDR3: CASRHLRGNSYNEQFF; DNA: TGTGCCAGCAGACACTTGCGGGGGAACTCCTACAATGAGCAGTTCTTC
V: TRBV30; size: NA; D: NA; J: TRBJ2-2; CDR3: CAWSMGRKNTGELFF; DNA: TGTGCCTGGAGTATGGGACGGAAGAACACCGGGGAGCTGTTTTTT
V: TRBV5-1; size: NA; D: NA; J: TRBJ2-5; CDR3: CASSFSQGVQETQYF; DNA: TGCGCCAGCAGCTTCTCACAGGGAGTCCAAGAGACCCAGTACTTC
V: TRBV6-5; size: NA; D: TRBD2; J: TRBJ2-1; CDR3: CASTPGTSGVGEQFF; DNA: TGTGCCAGCACCCCCGGGACTAGCGGGGTAGGTGAGCAGTTCTTC
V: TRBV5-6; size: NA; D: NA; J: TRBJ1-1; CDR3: CASSFGGMNTEAFF; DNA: TGTGCCAGCAGCTTCGGCGGGATGAACACTGAAGCTTTCTTT
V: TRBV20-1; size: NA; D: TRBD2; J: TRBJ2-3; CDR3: CSASGLAGGPEVGTDTQYF; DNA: TGCAGTGCTAGTGGACTAGCGGGGGGCCCCGAGGTGGGCACAGATACGCAGTATTTT
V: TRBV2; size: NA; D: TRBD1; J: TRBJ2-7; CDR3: CASSRGLDRSYEQYF; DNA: TGTGCCAGCAGTCGCGGTCTGGACAGGTCCTACGAGCAGTACTTC
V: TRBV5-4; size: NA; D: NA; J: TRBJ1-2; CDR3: CASSFPGESYGYTF; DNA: TGTGCCAGCAGCTTTCCAGGGGAGTCGTATGGCTACACCTTC
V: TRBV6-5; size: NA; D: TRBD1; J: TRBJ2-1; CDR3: CASSFHRDRAYNEQFF; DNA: TGTGCCAGCAGTTTCCACCGGGACAGGGCTTACAATGAGCAGTTCTTC
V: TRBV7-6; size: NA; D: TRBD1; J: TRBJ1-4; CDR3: CASSFRQGVTNEKLFF; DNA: TGTGCCAGCAGCTTTCGGCAGGGGGTAACTAATGAAAAACTGTTTTTT
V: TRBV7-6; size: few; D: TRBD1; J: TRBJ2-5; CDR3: CASSLGGTGGSETQYF; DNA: TGTGCCAGCAGCTTAGGAGGGACAGGGGGGTCCGAGACCCAGTACTTC
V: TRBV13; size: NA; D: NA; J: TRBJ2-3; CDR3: CASTLRTSSTDTQYF; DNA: TGTGCCAGCACCCTACGGACTTCTAGCACAGATACGCAGTATTTT
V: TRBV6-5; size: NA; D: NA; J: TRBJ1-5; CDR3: CASSYSPDRQPQHF; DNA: TGTGCCAGCAGTTACTCCCCAGACCGGCAGCCCCAGCATTTT
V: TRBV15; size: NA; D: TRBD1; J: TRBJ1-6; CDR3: CATSREGTGTDSPLHF; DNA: TGTGCCACCAGCAGAGAAGGGACAGGGACGGATTCACCCCTCCACTTT
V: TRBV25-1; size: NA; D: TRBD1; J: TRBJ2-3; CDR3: CATNRDRAVDTQYF; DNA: TGTGCCACTAACCGGGACAGGGCAGTAGATACGCAGTATTTT
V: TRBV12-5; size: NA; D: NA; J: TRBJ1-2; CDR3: CASGLVPLHYGYTF; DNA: TGTGCTAGTGGTTTGGTACCTCTCCACTATGGCTACACCTTC
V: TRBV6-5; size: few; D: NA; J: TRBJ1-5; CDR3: CASSTSSGANQPQHF; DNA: TGTGCCAGCAGTACTTCTTCAGGGGCCAATCAGCCCCAGCATTTT
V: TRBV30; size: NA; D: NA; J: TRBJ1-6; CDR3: CAWSVVRRGTSPLHF; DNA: TGTGCCTGGAGTGTAGTCAGGAGGGGAACTTCACCCCTCCACTTT
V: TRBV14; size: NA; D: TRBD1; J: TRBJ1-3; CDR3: CASSKPGQAYGNTIYF; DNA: TGTGCCAGCAGCAAACCGGGACAGGCATATGGAAACACCATATATTTT
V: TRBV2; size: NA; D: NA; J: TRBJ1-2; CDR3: CASSVQGANYGYTF; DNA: TGTGCCAGCAGTGTTCAGGGAGCTAACTATGGCTACACCTTC
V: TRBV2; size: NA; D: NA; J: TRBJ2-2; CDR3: CASSTYGDTGELFF; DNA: TGTGCCAGCAGTACATATGGAGACACCGGGGAGCTGTTTTTT
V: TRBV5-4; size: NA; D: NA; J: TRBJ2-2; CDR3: CASSLVGVGSTGTGELFF; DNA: TGTGCCAGCAGCTTGGTCGGGGTGGGGTCCACAGGCACCGGGGAGCTGTTTTTT
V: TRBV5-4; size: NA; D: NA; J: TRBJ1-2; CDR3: CASSLGGTKANYGYTF; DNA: TGTGCCAGCAGCTTGGGGGGGACCAAAGCTAACTATGGCTACACCTTC
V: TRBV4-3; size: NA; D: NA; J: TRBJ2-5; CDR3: CASSQAVSRTETQYF; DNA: TGCGCCAGCAGCCAAGCGGTCTCCCGGACGGAGACCCAGTACTTC
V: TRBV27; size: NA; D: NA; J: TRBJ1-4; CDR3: CASGPEGYGATNEKLFF; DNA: TGTGCCAGCGGACCTGAGGGATACGGTGCAACTAATGAAAAACTGTTTTTT
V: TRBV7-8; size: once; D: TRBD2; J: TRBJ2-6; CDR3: CASSLAGRRLAGGPGANVLTF; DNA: TGTGCCAGCAGCTTAGCGGGTAGGAGATTAGCGGGGGGGCCTGGGGCCAACGTCCTGACTTTC
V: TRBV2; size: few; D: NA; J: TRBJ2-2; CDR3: CASRVVGRDGELFF; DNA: TGTGCCAGCAGAGTGGTGGGCCGAGACGGGGAGCTGTTTTTT
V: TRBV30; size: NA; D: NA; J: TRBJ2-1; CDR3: CAWSDNEQFF; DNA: TGTGCCTGGAGTGACAATGAGCAGTTCTTC
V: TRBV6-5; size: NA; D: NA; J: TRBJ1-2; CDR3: CASSPGSDYGYTF; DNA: TGTGCCAGCAGCCCCGGGTCTGATTATGGCTACACCTTC
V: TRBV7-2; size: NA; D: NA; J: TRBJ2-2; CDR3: CASSPGRGNTGELFF; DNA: TGTGCCAGCAGCCCCGGTCGGGGGAACACCGGGGAGCTGTTTTTT
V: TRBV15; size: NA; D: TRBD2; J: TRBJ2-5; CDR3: CATSGGLAGETQYF; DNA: TGTGCCACCAGCGGTGGACTAGCGGGGGAGACCCAGTACTTC
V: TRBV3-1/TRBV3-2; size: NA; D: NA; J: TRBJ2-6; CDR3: CASSQDRGFSGANVLTF; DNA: TGTGCCAGCAGCCAAGATCGGGGTTTCTCTGGGGCCAACGTCCTGACTTTC
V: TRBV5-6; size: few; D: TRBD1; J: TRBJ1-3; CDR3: CASSRGTGLRSGNTIYF; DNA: TGTGCCAGCAGCCGCGGGACAGGGTTACGGTCTGGAAACACCATATATTTT